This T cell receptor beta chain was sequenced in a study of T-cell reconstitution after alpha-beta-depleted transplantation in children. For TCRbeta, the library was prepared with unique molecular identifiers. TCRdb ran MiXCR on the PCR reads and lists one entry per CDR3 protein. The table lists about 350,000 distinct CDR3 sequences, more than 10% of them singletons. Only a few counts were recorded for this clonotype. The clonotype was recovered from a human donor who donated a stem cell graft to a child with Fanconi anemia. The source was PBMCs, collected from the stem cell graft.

The CDR3 spells CSVETGVSYEQYF. The CDR3, as DNA: TGCAGCGTTGAAACAGGGGTCTCCTACGAGCAGTACTTC. The rearrangement joins TRBV29-1 to TRBJ2-7; 7 bases match TRBD1. The J segment lost 0 bases and the V segment lost 2 bases, leaving 1 base of the junction unmatched. This CDR3 is built from 13 residues. Germline V gene sequence: CDR1 SQVTM, CDR2 ANQGSEA.